This T cell receptor beta chain comes out of a study of blood T cell repertoires in COVID-19. Study information: The United States, Italy and Spain were the sources of the acute and convalescent COVID-19 samples. T cells, B-cell-depleted T cells, or PBMCs provided the cDNA or gDNA that served as material.

With 6 bases removed from V and 6 bases from J, the gap between germline ends came to 9 bases. The germline V gene encodes CDR1 DFQATT and CDR2 SNEGSKA (reference sequence). The CDR3 runs 11 residues. Original processing notes: Counts of nucleated cells, estimated from reference gene primer amplification, were obtained. Profiled with immunoSEQ multiplex PCR; TCRdb holds only in-frame clones, not every one. The V and J calls and clone size were taken over from that table, and D and trimming were inferred from the DNA. The table includes some 260,000 clones, around 84% detected once. Enrollees, about 18 to 89 years old, lived in 25 or so US areas.

The gene calls are TRBV20-1 and TRBJ2-1; no clear D gene. The sample consisted of PBMCs or T cells enriched from blood (not recorded which). The TCR comes from a man aged 25-45 years with acute COVID-19. CDR3: CSAAVLNEQFF. The CDR3 DNA sequence: TGCAGTGCCGCTGTACTCAATGAGCAGTTCTTC.